This paragraph covers one T cell receptor beta chain sequence. Antigen unknown. With V trimmed by 3 bases and J by 8 bases, 9 bases remained unmatched. The CDR3 has 14 residues. CDR1 KGHSH and CDR2 LQKENI come from the germline V gene. The data stem from a study of cytomegalovirus exposure and HLA in healthy donors. For the study at large: The 600 to 800 first-cohort repertoires shared a platform with the approximately 120 validation repertoires, as reported in a later analysis.

Study-level findings and limits: Under in vitro conditions, a few CMV-associated chains were confirmed as specific for CMV antigens.

Assay used: immunoSEQ multiplex PCR; TCRdb lists only in-frame clones, some missing. The sample holds 100,000 to 150,000 clones, 89% seen once. The rearrangement uses TRBV18 and TRBJ1-2; 7 nucleotides match TRBD1. The TCR sequence derives from a woman between 18 and 29 years old in good health and CMV-seronegative. Input material: PBMCs. CDR3 region: CASSPYRGRGGYTF. The CDR3 bases are TGTGCCAGCTCACCCTACAGGGGACGCGGAGGCTACACCTTC.